Following are 10 T cell receptor beta chains from one sample sequenced in a study of blood T cell repertoires in COVID-19. The repertoire was sequenced with immunoSEQ multiplex PCR; TCRdb's copy has only in-frame clones and lacks some. The sample includes around 190,000 clones, approximately 80% of them seen just once. Sequences were obtained from PBMCs or T cells enriched from blood (not recorded which). The receptors originated from a man aged 35 to 55 who had recovered from COVID-19.

The V gene is TRBV10-1, the J gene TRBJ2-1, with D possibly being TRBD2 (6 bases). Trimming took off 2 bases at V and 7 bases at J, with 12 bases between the two ends. CDR1 is WNHNN and CDR2 is SYGVQD in the germline V gene (reference sequence). The CDR3 consists of 14 residues. The CDR3 reads CASSEVGGGNEQFF. As DNA, the CDR3 is TGCGCCAGCAGTGAGGTCGGCGGAGGGAATGAGCAGTTCTTC.

The V gene is TRBV6-5, the J gene TRBJ1-3; 9 nucleotides agree with TRBD1. Germline trimming cut 0 bases from V and 4 bases from J; bases unmatched to any gene: 4. This CDR3 spans 16 amino acids. The germline V gene encodes CDR1 MNHEY and CDR2 SVGAGI. CDR3 DNA: TGTGCCAGCAGTTACTCGACAGGGGGAGCCGGAAACACCATATATTTT. This gives the protein CASSYSTGGAGNTIYF.

The genes are TRBV5-1 and TRBJ2-3; maybe TRBD1 (6 bases). V lost 1 base and J 0 bases, leaving 24 bases between the germline ends. Per the germline V gene, CDR1 is SGHRS and CDR2 is YFSETQ. This CDR3 spans 20 amino acids. The CDR3 nucleotides are TGCGCCAGCAGCTTGTTACGACAAGACAGGCTCGTCAGTAGCACAGATACGCAGTATTTT. This sequence encodes CASSLLRQDRLVSSTDTQYF.

The chain links TRBV12-5 to TRBJ1-1; D is undetermined. The CDR3 has 15 amino acids. V lost 1 base and J lost 2, with 11 bases in between. Germline CDR1 and CDR2: LGHNT and FRNRAP. CDR3 bases: TGTGCTAGTGGTTTGGCGGCAGGCAGAAACACTGAAGCTTTCTTT. Translating it yields CASGLAAGRNTEAFF.

The chain recombines TRBV10-3 with TRBJ1-6; 11 bases line up with TRBD1. This CDR3 spans 14 amino acids. The V segment lost 6 bases and the J segment 9 bases; nucleotides outside the gene matches: 4. The germline V gene encodes CDR1 ENHRY and CDR2 SYGVKD. CDR3 in DNA: TGTGCCATCAGGGGACAGGGGGGAAGTTCACCCCTCCACTTT. Residues: CAIRGQGGSSPLHF.

This clone was detected a few times. The DNA for the CDR3 is TGTGCCAGCTCATCGGACTCCCGTGGAGCTTTCTTT. Translating gives CASSSDSRGAFF. The genes are TRBV18 and TRBJ1-1, with D unresolved. V lost 5 bases and J 10 bases, leaving 14 bases between the germline ends. Germline V gives CDR1 KGHSH, CDR2 LQKENI. The CDR3 is made up of 12 amino acids.

This sequence joins TRBV18 and TRBJ2-2; D not resolved. The CDR3 totals 15 residues. V lost 3 bases and J lost 1, with 9 bases in between. Germline V gene data show CDR1 as KGHSH and CDR2 as LQKENI. In nucleotides, the CDR3 is TGTGCCAGCTCACCCTCCGACATGAACACCGGGGAGCTGTTTTTT. Translation: CASSPSDMNTGELFF. The variable domain in full, completed from reference TRBV18 and TRBJ2-2, reads NAGVMQNPRHLVRRRGQEARLRCSPMKGHSHVYWYRQLPEEGLKFMVYLQKENIIDESGMPKERFSAEFPKEGPSILRIQQVVRGDSAAYFCASSPSDMNTGELFFGEGSRLTVL.

V and J are TRBV7-2 and TRBJ2-1; D call uncertain. This CDR3 contains 11 residues. CDR1 and CDR2 from the germline V gene are SGHTA and FQGNSA. The germline V and J ends were trimmed by 5 bases and 9 bases, with 8 bases remaining between them. CDR3 nucleotides: TGTGCCAGCAGCCCATTCAGTGAGCAGTTCTTC. Its translation is CASSPFSEQFF.

This clone came up once. The CDR3 nucleotides read TGTGCCAGCAGAAGACTAGCGTCCTCCTACGAGCAGTACTTC. It translates to CASRRLASSYEQYF. The V and J genes are TRBV6-5 and TRBJ2-7, with 8 nucleotides matching TRBD2. The CDR3 loop spans 14 amino acids. V lost 6 bases to trimming and J lost 0 bases; unmatched junction nucleotides: 4. The germline gives CDR1 MNHEY, CDR2 SVGAGI.

The rearrangement joins TRBV2 to TRBJ1-5; maybe TRBD1 (5 bases). CDR1 is SNHLY, CDR2 FYNNEI, per germline. This CDR3 has 15 residues. Trimming removed 4 bases from V and 0 bases from J, with 10 bases in between. The CDR3 here is CASSATVFSNQPQHF. The CDR3 nucleotides read TGTGCCAGCAGTGCGACAGTTTTTAGCAATCAGCCCCAGCATTTT. Based on the CDR3 plus reference TRBV2 and TRBJ1-5, the full variable domain is EPEVTQTPSHQVTQMGQEVILRCVPISNHLYFYWYRQILGQKVEFLVSFYNNEISEKSEIFDDQFSVERPDGSNFTLKIRSTKLEDSAMYFCASSATVFSNQPQHFGDGTRLSIL.